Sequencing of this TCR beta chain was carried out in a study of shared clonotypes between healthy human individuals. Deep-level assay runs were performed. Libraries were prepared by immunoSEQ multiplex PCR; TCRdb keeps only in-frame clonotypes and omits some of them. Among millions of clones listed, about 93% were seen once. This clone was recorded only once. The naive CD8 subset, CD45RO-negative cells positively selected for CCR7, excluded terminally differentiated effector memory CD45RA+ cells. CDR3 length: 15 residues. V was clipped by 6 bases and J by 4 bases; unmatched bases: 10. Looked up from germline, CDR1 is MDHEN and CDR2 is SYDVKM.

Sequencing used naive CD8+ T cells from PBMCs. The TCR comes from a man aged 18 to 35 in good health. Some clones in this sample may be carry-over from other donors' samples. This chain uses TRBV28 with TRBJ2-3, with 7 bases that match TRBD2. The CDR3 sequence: CASRRTSYEADTQYF. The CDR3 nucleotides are TGTGCCAGCAGGCGGACTAGTTACGAGGCAGATACGCAGTATTTT.